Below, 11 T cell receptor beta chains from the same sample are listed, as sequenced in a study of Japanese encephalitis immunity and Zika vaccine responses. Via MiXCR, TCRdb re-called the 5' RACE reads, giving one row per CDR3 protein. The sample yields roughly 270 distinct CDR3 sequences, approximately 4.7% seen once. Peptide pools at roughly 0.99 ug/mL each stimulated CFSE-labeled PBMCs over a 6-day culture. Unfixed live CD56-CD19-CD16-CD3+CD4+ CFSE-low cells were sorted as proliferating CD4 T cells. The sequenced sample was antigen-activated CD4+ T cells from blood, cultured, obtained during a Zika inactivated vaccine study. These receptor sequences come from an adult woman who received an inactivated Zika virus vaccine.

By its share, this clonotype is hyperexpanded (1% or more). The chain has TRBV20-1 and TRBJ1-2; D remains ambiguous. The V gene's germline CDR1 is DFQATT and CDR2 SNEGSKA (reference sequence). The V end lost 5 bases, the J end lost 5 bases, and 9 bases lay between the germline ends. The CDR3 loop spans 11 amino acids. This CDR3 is CSADGFYGYTF. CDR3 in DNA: TGCAGTGCTGACGGATTTTATGGCTACACCTTC.

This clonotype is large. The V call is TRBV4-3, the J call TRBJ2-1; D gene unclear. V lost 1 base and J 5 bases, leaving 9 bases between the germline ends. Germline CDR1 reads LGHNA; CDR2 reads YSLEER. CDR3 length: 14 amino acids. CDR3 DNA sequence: TGCGCCAGCAGCCAAGTCGTTTTAGACAATGAGCAGTTCTTC. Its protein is CASSQVVLDNEQFF.

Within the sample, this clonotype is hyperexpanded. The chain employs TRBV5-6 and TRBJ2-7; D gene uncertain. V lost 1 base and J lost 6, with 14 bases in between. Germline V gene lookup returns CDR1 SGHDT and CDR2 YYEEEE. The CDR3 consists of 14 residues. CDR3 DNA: TGTGCCAGCAGCTTGTCCGCGGTAGGGCGCGAGCAGTACTTC. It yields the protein CASSLSAVGREQYF.

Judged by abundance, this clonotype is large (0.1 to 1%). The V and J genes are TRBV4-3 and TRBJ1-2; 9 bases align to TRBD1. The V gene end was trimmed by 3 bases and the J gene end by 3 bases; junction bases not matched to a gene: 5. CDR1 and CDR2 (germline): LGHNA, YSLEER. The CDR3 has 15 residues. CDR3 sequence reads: CASSQIQGADYGYTF. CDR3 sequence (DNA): TGCGCCAGCAGCCAGATACAGGGGGCGGACTATGGCTACACCTTC.

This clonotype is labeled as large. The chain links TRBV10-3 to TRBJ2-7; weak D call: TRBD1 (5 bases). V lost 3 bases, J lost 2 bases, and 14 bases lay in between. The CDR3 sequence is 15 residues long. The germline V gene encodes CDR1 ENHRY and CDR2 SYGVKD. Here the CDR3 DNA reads TGTGCCATCAGTGACTACGTTGAAGGGGCCTACGAGCAGTACGTC. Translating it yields CAISDYVEGAYEQYV.

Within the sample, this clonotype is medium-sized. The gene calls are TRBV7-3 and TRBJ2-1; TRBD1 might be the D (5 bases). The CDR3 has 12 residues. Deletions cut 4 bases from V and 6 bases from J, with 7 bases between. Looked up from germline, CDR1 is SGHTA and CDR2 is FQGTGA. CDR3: CASSSTGNEQFF. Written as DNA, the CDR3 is TGTGCCAGCAGCTCAACAGGCAATGAGCAGTTCTTC.

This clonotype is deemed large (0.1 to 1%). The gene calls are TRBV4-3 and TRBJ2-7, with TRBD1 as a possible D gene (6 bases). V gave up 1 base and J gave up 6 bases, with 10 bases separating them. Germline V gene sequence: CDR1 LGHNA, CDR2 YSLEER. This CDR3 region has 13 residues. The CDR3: CASSQVEGGEQYF. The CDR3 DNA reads TGCGCCAGCAGCCAAGTCGAAGGGGGCGAGCAGTACTTC.

CDR3 sequence reads: CASWAGGGGEQYF. The CDR3 DNA follows: TGCGCCAGCTGGGCAGGGGGGGGCGGCGAGCAGTACTTC. This rearrangement joins TRBV4-3 to TRBJ2-7; D is possibly TRBD1 or TRBD2 (7 bases each). Germline CDR1 is LGHNA and CDR2 is YSLEER. The length of the CDR3 is 13 residues. V lost 8 bases and J 6 bases, leaving 17 bases between the germline ends.

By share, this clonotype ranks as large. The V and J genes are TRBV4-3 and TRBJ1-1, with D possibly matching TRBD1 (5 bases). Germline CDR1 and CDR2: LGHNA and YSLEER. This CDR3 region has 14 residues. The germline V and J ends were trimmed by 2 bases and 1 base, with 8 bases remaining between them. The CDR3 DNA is TGCGCCAGCAGCCAATACGGGGGGAACACTGAAGCTTTCTTT. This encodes CASSQYGGNTEAFF.

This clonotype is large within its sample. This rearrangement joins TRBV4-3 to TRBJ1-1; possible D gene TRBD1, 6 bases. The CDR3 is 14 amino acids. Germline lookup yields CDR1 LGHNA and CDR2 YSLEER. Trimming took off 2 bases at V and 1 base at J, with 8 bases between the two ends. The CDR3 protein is CASSQQGQNTEAFF. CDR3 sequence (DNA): TGCGCCAGCAGCCAACAGGGACAGAACACTGAAGCTTTCTTT.

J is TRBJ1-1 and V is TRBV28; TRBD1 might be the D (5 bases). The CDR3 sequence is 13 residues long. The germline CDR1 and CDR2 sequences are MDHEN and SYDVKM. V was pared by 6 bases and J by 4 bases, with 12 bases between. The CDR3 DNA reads TGTGCCAGCAGACCCTTGGGGGGCACTGAAGCTTTCTTT. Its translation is CASRPLGGTEAFF.